Listed below are T cell receptor beta chains from one sample, sequenced in a study of cytomegalovirus exposure and HLA in healthy donors. TCRdb keeps only in-frame clones here, not all; method: immunoSEQ multiplex PCR. Of 100,000 to 150,000 clones in the sample, roughly 80% were seen once. Sequenced material: PBMCs. These receptors were taken from a man under 40 in good health and CMV-seronegative. The CDR3 runs from the conserved cysteine through the conserved F or W. The D gene is left open where the match is weak. Part of the rows lack a size; the others show once, few, many or a class for expanded clones.

d_call j_call clone_size v_call cdr3_aa cdr3_nt
TRBD1 TRBJ2-7 - TRBV4-3 CASSTTGTGIDEQYF TGCGCCAGCAGCACTACTGGGACAGGGATAGACGAGCAGTACTTC
- TRBJ1-1 - TRBV18 CASSPIMNTEAFF TGTGCCAGCTCACCTATAATGAACACTGAAGCTTTCTTT
TRBD2 TRBJ2-7 few TRBV7-2 CASSSTSGRFYEQYF TGTGCCAGCAGCTCGACTAGCGGGAGGTTCTACGAGCAGTACTTC
- TRBJ2-3 - TRBV13 CASSLRLVSTDTQYF TGTGCCAGCAGCCTCAGACTAGTTAGCACAGATACGCAGTATTTT
TRBD2 TRBJ2-3 - TRBV18 CASSPGSYGGRAGSTDTQYF TGTGCCAGCTCACCGGGCAGCTATGGCGGGAGGGCCGGTTCCACAGATACGCAGTATTTT
TRBD1 TRBJ2-7 - TRBV28 CASTYRGRSSYEQYF TGTGCCAGCACATACAGGGGGCGGAGCTCCTACGAGCAGTACTTC
- TRBJ1-1 - TRBV27 CASSFSGEAEAFF TGTGCCAGCAGTTTCAGCGGCGAGGCTGAAGCTTTCTTT
TRBD1 TRBJ1-2 - TRBV29-1 CSVEGQGAGLLSYGYTF TGCAGCGTTGAAGGACAGGGGGCGGGTTTGTTGTCATATGGCTACACCTTC
TRBD1 TRBJ1-2 - TRBV5-1 CASSWEGQGPDLDGYTF TGCGCCAGCAGCTGGGAGGGACAGGGCCCGGATTTGGATGGCTACACCTTC
- TRBJ2-1 - TRBV4-1 CASSQELSNEQFF TGCGCCAGCAGCCAAGAACTGAGCAATGAGCAGTTCTTC
- TRBJ2-7 - TRBV7-9 CASSLAGTPTYEQYF TGTGCCAGCAGCTTAGCCGGGACACCTACCTACGAGCAGTACTTC
TRBD2 TRBJ2-1 - TRBV5-6 CASSLRTSGRSNEQFF TGTGCCAGCAGCTTGAGGACTAGCGGGAGGAGCAATGAGCAGTTCTTC
- TRBJ2-3 - TRBV5-4 CASSSPGSTDTQYF TGTGCCAGCAGCTCGCCGGGGTCCACAGATACGCAGTATTTT
- TRBJ2-7 - TRBV19 CASSIIGDTYEQYF TGTGCCAGTAGTATAATCGGTGACACCTACGAGCAGTACTTC
TRBD1 TRBJ2-5 - TRBV18 CASSPRDSETQYF TGTGCCAGCTCACCAAGGGACAGCGAGACCCAGTACTTC
- TRBJ2-3 - TRBV11-2 CASSLVGSGADTQYF TGTGCCAGCAGCTTAGTGGGTAGCGGCGCAGATACGCAGTATTTT
- TRBJ2-7 - TRBV6-5 CASSYDSSYEQYF TGTGCCAGCAGTTACGACTCCTCCTACGAGCAGTACTTC
- TRBJ1-1 - TRBV19 CATIEGGRTEAFF TGTGCCACTATAGAAGGGGGTAGGACTGAAGCTTTCTTT
TRBD2 TRBJ2-3 - TRBV6-5 CASSYLLAGPTHTQYF TGTGCCAGCAGTTACCTGCTAGCGGGACCTACACATACGCAGTATTTT
- TRBJ2-7 - TRBV6-5 CASSYSPGPTYEQYF TGTGCCAGCAGTTACTCACCAGGGCCTACCTACGAGCAGTACTTC
- TRBJ1-4 - TRBV7-8 CASSLNPRGANEKLFF TGTGCCAGCAGCTTAAATCCCAGGGGAGCTAATGAAAAACTGTTTTTT
- TRBJ1-1 - TRBV9 CASGQGTEAFF TGTGCCAGCGGTCAGGGAACTGAAGCTTTCTTT
TRBD1 TRBJ1-1 - TRBV5-6 CASSLARGPEAFF TGTGCCAGCAGCTTGGCGAGGGGGCCTGAAGCTTTCTTT
- TRBJ2-7 - TRBV5-4 CASSWATGEQYF TGTGCCAGCAGCTGGGCCACAGGAGAGCAGTACTTC
- TRBJ1-2 - TRBV27 CASAGALYGYTF TGTGCCAGCGCAGGGGCCCTCTATGGCTACACCTTC
- TRBJ2-7 - TRBV4-2 CASSQEAQGPYEQYF TGTGCCAGCAGCCAAGAGGCCCAGGGTCCTTACGAGCAGTACTTC
TRBD2 TRBJ2-5 - TRBV5-4 CASTTRLASQETQYF TGTGCCAGCACCACGAGACTAGCGTCTCAAGAGACCCAGTACTTC
- TRBJ1-4 - TRBV15 CATSNMGLGGFF TGTGCCACCAGCAACATGGGGCTAGGCGGGTTTTTT
- TRBJ1-2 - TRBV5-1 CASSLDRAEYGYTF TGCGCCAGCAGCTTGGACAGGGCCGAATATGGCTACACCTTC
TRBD2 TRBJ2-7 - TRBV7-9 CASSLTTSGTYEQYF TGTGCCAGCAGCTTAACCACTAGCGGGACGTACGAGCAGTACTTC
- TRBJ1-2 once TRBV4-1 CASSQDQTEKSYGYTF TGCGCCAGCAGCCAAGATCAGACAGAGAAAAGCTATGGCTACACCTTC
- TRBJ1-1 once TRBV28 CASSFLAGRTEAFF TGTGCCAGCAGTTTTCTCGCAGGGAGGACTGAAGCTTTCTTT
TRBD2 TRBJ2-3 - TRBV2 CAKQRGAGDTQYF TGTGCCAAACAGCGGGGGGCAGGAGATACGCAGTATTTT
TRBD1 TRBJ1-1 - TRBV28 CASSSTGRTNTEAFF TGTGCCAGCAGTTCGACAGGGAGGACGAACACTGAAGCTTTCTTT
TRBD2 TRBJ2-7 once TRBV9 CASSVASGIEQYF TGTGCCAGCAGCGTAGCTAGCGGGATCGAGCAGTACTTC
- TRBJ1-4 - TRBV9 CASSPAGRENEKLFF TGTGCCAGCAGCCCTGCGGGGAGAGAGAATGAAAAACTGTTTTTT
- TRBJ2-7 - TRBV6-5 CASSYGGTPYEQYF TGTGCCAGCAGTTACGGCGGTACTCCCTACGAGCAGTACTTC
- TRBJ2-7 - TRBV6-5 CASSYSRGSYEQYF TGTGCCAGCAGTTACTCTAGGGGATCCTACGAGCAGTACTTC
TRBD1 TRBJ1-2 - TRBV27 CASSLTGGYGYTF TGTGCCAGCAGCCTGACAGGGGGCTATGGCTACACCTTC
TRBD1 TRBJ2-7 once TRBV9 CASSVGSTGLYEQYF TGTGCCAGCAGCGTTGGCTCGACAGGGCTCTACGAGCAGTACTTC
- TRBJ1-2 few TRBV5-4 CASSLSRGGYGYTF TGTGCCAGCAGCTTGTCCCGAGGCGGGTATGGCTACACCTTC
TRBD1 TRBJ1-1 few TRBV9 CASSGTGETEAFF TGTGCCAGCAGCGGCACAGGGGAAACTGAAGCTTTCTTT
- TRBJ2-7 few TRBV30 CAWSVGSGLPSYEQYF TGTGCCTGGAGTGTGGGGAGCGGGCTCCCCTCCTACGAGCAGTACTTC
- TRBJ2-2 - TRBV4-1 CASRQTFDRTGELFF TGCGCCAGCAGACAAACCTTCGACAGAACCGGGGAGCTGTTTTTT
- TRBJ2-7 - TRBV21-1 CASSGAIKQYF TGTGCCAGCAGCGGGGCTATCAAGCAGTACTTC
- TRBJ2-4 - TRBV18 CASSHRDIQYF TGTGCCAGCTCACACAGGGACATTCAGTACTTC
TRBD2 TRBJ2-7 - TRBV9 CASSVGGGSSDEQYF TGTGCCAGCAGCGTAGGCGGCGGGAGCTCCGACGAGCAGTACTTC
- TRBJ2-2 - TRBV11-3 CASSLQGTGELFF TGTGCCAGCAGCTTACAGGGGACCGGGGAGCTGTTTTTT
- TRBJ1-2 - TRBV7-9 CASSLKDSYGYTF TGTGCCAGCAGCTTGAAAGACAGCTATGGCTACACCTTC
- TRBJ2-1 - TRBV7-8 CASSLFGRGNEQFF TGTGCCAGCAGCTTATTCGGGAGAGGCAATGAGCAGTTCTTC
- TRBJ2-1 - TRBV19 CASRPKTGTLYNEQFF TGTGCCAGTAGACCCAAAACCGGGACACTATACAATGAGCAGTTCTTC
- TRBJ2-5 - TRBV27 CASSFYRASGQQYF TGTGCCAGCAGTTTCTACAGGGCTTCTGGCCAGCAGTACTTC
- TRBJ2-7 - TRBV7-6 CASSLVSSYEQYF TGTGCCAGCAGCTTAGTCAGCTCCTACGAGCAGTACTTC
TRBD2 TRBJ2-1 - TRBV7-2 CASSLVGTSANEQFF TGTGCCAGCAGCTTAGTTGGGACTAGCGCTAATGAGCAGTTCTTC
- TRBJ1-5 - TRBV27 CASRAGVGSWPQHF TGTGCCAGCCGGGCGGGAGTGGGGAGCTGGCCCCAGCATTTT
TRBD1 TRBJ1-2 once TRBV28 CASSFPNRGGYTF TGTGCCAGCAGTTTCCCAAACAGGGGAGGCTACACCTTC
TRBD2 TRBJ2-1 few TRBV30 CAWSSLTSGRACGQFF TGTGCCTGGAGTTCCCTAACTAGCGGGAGGGCCTGTGGGCAGTTCTTC
TRBD2 TRBJ2-7 - TRBV13 CASSLEDRSGRGDYEQYF TGTGCCAGCAGCTTAGAAGATCGGAGCGGGAGGGGGGACTACGAGCAGTACTTC
TRBD2 TRBJ2-7 - TRBV7-2 CASSFSGLAANEQYF TGTGCCAGCAGCTTTTCGGGACTAGCGGCTAACGAGCAGTACTTC